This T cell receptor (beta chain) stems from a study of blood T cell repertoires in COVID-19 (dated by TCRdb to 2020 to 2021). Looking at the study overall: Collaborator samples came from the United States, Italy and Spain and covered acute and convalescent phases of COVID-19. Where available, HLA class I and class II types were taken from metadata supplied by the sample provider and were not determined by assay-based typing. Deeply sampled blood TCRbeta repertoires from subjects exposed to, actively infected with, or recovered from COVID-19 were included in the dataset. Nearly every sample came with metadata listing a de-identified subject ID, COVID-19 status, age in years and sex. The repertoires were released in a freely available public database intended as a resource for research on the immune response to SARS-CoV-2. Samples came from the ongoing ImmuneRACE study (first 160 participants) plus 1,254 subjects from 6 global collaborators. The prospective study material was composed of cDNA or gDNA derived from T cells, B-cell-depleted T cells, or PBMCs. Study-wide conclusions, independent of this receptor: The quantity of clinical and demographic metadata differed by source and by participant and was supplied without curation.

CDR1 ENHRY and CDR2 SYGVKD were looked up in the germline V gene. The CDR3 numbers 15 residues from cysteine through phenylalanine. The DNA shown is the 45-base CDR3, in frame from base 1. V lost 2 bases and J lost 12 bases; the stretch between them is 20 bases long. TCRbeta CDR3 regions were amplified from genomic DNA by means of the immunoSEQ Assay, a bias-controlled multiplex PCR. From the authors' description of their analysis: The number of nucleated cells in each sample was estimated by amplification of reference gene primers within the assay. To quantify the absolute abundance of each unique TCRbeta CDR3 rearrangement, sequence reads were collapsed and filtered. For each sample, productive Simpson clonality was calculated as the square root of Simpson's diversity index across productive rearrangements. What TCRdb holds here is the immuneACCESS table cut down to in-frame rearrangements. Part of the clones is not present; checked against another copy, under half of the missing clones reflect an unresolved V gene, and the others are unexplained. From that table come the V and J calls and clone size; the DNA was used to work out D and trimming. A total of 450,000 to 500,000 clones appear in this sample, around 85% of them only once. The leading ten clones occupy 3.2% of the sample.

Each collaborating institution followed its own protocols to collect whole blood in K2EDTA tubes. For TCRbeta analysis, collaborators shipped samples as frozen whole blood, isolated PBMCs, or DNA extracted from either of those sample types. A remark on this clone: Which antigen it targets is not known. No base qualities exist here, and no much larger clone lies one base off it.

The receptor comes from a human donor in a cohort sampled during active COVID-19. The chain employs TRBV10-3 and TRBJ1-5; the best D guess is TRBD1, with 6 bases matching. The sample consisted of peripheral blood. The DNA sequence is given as TGTGCCATCAGTGAGCGGGGGGGCGCCGAATTGAACCAGCATTTT. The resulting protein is CAISERGGAELNQHF.